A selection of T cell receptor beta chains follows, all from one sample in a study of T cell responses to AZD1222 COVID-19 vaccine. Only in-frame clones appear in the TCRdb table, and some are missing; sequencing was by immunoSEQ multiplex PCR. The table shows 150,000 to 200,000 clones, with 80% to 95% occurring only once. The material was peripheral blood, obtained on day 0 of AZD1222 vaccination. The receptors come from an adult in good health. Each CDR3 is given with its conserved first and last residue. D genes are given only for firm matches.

CDR3: CASRGGGNQPQHF
V: TRBV6-5
D: -
J: TRBJ1-5

CDR3: CASSGNVQGKYNEQFF
V: TRBV27
D: -
J: TRBJ2-1

CDR3: CARGGSFYEQYF
V: TRBV5-4
D: -
J: TRBJ2-7

CDR3: CASSPTGTGEKLFF
V: TRBV18
D: TRBD1
J: TRBJ1-4

CDR3: CASSLALGGAAGQPQHF
V: TRBV5-6
D: -
J: TRBJ1-5

CDR3: CASRRTTLSYEQYF
V: TRBV2
D: -
J: TRBJ2-7

CDR3: CASSRRGLNTEAFF
V: TRBV23-1
D: -
J: TRBJ1-1

CDR3: CASSPGQGAATEAFF
V: TRBV27
D: TRBD1
J: TRBJ1-1

CDR3: CASSSYNSPLHF
V: TRBV19
D: -
J: TRBJ1-6

CDR3: CASKRGLGSEQYF
V: TRBV5-1
D: TRBD2
J: TRBJ2-7

CDR3: CASSLESGSYNEQFF
V: TRBV7-3
D: TRBD2
J: TRBJ2-1

CDR3: CASSKGQDSTDTQYF
V: TRBV7-7
D: TRBD1
J: TRBJ2-3

CDR3: CATIQTGGNTEAFF
V: TRBV2
D: TRBD1
J: TRBJ1-1

CDR3: CASSGFRAGTYNEQFF
V: TRBV11-2
D: TRBD2
J: TRBJ2-1

CDR3: CASSETSPNEQFF
V: TRBV10-1
D: -
J: TRBJ2-1

CDR3: CATSIMPRGGSYEQYF
V: TRBV15
D: TRBD2
J: TRBJ2-7

CDR3: CASSSDNGPRGYTF
V: TRBV6-5
D: -
J: TRBJ1-2

CDR3: CASSLGPVGSNEQFF
V: TRBV7-2
D: -
J: TRBJ2-1

CDR3: CASSLITGVTEAFF
V: TRBV19
D: TRBD1
J: TRBJ1-1

CDR3: CASSLALGGRETQYF
V: TRBV5-1
D: -
J: TRBJ2-5

CDR3: CASSIIGNTEAFF
V: TRBV19
D: -
J: TRBJ1-1

CDR3: CASSSTGARPDSPLHF
V: TRBV6-5
D: TRBD1
J: TRBJ1-6

CDR3: CASSLGVLSTDTQYF
V: TRBV7-2
D: -
J: TRBJ2-3

CDR3: CASSFSGTGTGTQYF
V: TRBV7-9
D: -
J: TRBJ2-5

CDR3: CASSFRSGAGYNEQFF
V: TRBV11-1
D: -
J: TRBJ2-1

CDR3: CASSQEGWGGGQPQHF
V: TRBV4-1
D: -
J: TRBJ1-5

CDR3: CASSLSGGPQYF
V: TRBV13
D: TRBD1
J: TRBJ2-7